This record covers a single T cell receptor beta chain. Its antigen remains unknown. The record originates from a study of radiotherapy plus CTLA-4 blockade in lung cancer. Broader study findings: Researchers report tumor-derived TCR clones expanding in blood after radiotherapy plus ipilimumab.

Focal radiation plus CTLA-4 blockade with ipilimumab was administered to patients who had chemo-refractory metastatic non-small-cell lung cancer. Germline CDR1 SGDLS, CDR2 YYNGEE. V was cut by 3 bases and J by 5 bases, with 17 bases left in between. The CDR3 runs 16 residues. Using immunoSEQ multiplex PCR, the repertoire was profiled, and TCRdb retains in-frame clones only, with some absent. Of about 38,000 clones in the sample, around 79% were seen once. This chain joins TRBV9 and TRBJ1-4; D is uncertain. Sequencing used peripheral blood, obtained from a patient treated with radiotherapy plus ipilimumab. This receptor was taken from a human donor with non-small cell lung cancer who had stable disease on radiotherapy plus ipilimumab. In nucleotides, the CDR3 is TGTGCCAGCAGCGCAGAAGGAGCCAGCCCAAATGAAAAACTGTTTTTT. It yields the protein CASSAEGASPNEKLFF.